This is a list of T cell receptor beta chains from one sample in a study of blood T cell repertoires in COVID-19. Sequencing was performed with immunoSEQ multiplex PCR; in TCRdb, only in-frame clones are kept and a portion is missing. The table lists 15,000 to 20,000 clones, approximately 89% of them singletons. The source material was peripheral blood. These receptors all stem from a human donor in a cohort sampled during active COVID-19. Each CDR3 is given without its conserved first and last residue.

cdr3_aa | j_call | v_call
ASSLGQGGRETQY | TRBJ2-5 | TRBV7-3
ASSLRGTETQY | TRBJ2-5 | TRBV27
ASSSRTGSNQPQH | TRBJ1-5 | TRBV5-4
ASSQDRGLIGNTIY | TRBJ1-3 | TRBV5-4
ASSLITNYNEQF | TRBJ2-1 | TRBV7-3
ASSLTGTGSYEQY | TRBJ2-7 | TRBV5-5
ASSLDAGVREQF | TRBJ2-1 | TRBV11-2
ASSPRETQY | TRBJ2-5 | TRBV18
ASSIPSGRGNNEQF | TRBJ2-1 | TRBV19
ASSATGGNNSPLH | TRBJ1-6 | TRBV2
ASSSGYGQVQETQY | TRBJ2-5 | TRBV13